This T cell receptor beta chain appears in the sequencing data of a study of blood T cell repertoires in COVID-19. TCRdb's table, derived via immunoSEQ multiplex PCR, lists solely in-frame clones and lacks some. The sample comprises more than 150,000 clones, 85% to 90% of which are singletons, and 0.99% rests with the top ten. In germline, CDR1 is SGHDT, CDR2 YYEEEE. The trim removed 2 bases at V and 2 bases at J, leaving 9 bases unmatched. This CDR3 has 17 amino acids. The clonotype was recovered from a young man with acute or convalescent COVID-19. V usage is TRBV5-6 and J usage is TRBJ2-2; the match to TRBD2 covers 7 bases. Sequenced material: peripheral blood. The CDR3, as DNA: TGTGCCAGCAGCTTAATCGAGCGGGGTGTAAACACCGGGGAGCTGTTTTTT. It specifies CASSLIERGVNTGELFF. Combining the CDR3 with reference TRBV5-6 and TRBJ2-2 gives the whole variable domain DAGVTQSPTHLIKTRGQQVTLRCSPKSGHDTVSWYQQALGQGPQFIFQYYEEEERQRGNFPDRFSGHQFPNYSSELNVNALLLGDSALYLCASSLIERGVNTGELFFGEGSRLTVL.